Below, 19 T cell receptor beta chains from the same sample are listed, as sequenced in a study of identical twins. TCRdb re-analysed the 5' RACE reads in MiXCR, keeping a single row per CDR3 protein. This table holds around 960,000 distinct CDR3 sequences, around 12% found once. These records were also assigned to another study, of yellow fever vaccine responses in identical twins.

Sample: PBMCs. These receptors were collected from a young woman in good health.

The rearrangement uses TRBV7-9 and TRBJ2-5; 9 nucleotides line up with TRBD2. The J segment lost 2 bases and the V segment lost 6 bases, leaving 10 bases of the junction unmatched. Germline V lookup: CDR1 SEHNR, CDR2 FQNEAQ (reference sequence). This CDR3 has 16 amino acids. The CDR3 sequence: CASSHPGLALQETQYF. CDR3 bases: TGTGCCAGCAGTCACCCGGGACTAGCTCTTCAAGAGACCCAGTACTTC.

The sample holds many counts of this clonotype. V gene TRBV12-3 or TRBV12-4 combines with J gene TRBJ2-6; D is ambiguous. The CDR3 totals 16 residues. Trimming took 5 bases from V and 0 from J, leaving 11 bases between them. The CDR3: CASSPLIRSGANVLTF. In nucleotides, the CDR3 is TGTGCCAGCAGTCCTCTTATCCGCTCTGGGGCCAACGTCCTGACTTTC.

This clonotype occurred a few times. The chain carries TRBV11-3 and TRBJ2-2; D is unclear. The CDR3 has 14 amino acids. The V and J ends lost 3 bases and 6 bases respectively, with 11 bases between them. From germline, CDR1 is SGHNT and CDR2 YENEEA. CDR3 sequence: CASSFRQSSGELFF. CDR3 sequence (DNA): TGTGCCAGCAGCTTTCGTCAATCCTCCGGGGAGCTGTTTTTT.

This clonotype was recorded a few times. V is TRBV4-2 and J is TRBJ2-3; 14 bases match TRBD2. The germline CDR1 and CDR2 sequences are LGHNA and YNFKEQ. Unmatched junction bases numbered 11, after V lost 4 bases and J lost 2 bases. This CDR3 contains 19 residues. In DNA form, the CDR3 reads TGTGCCAGCAGCCTCGGGACTAGCGGGAGCAGGGGACACACAGATACGCAGTATTTT. Protein: CASSLGTSGSRGHTDTQYF.

This clonotype was seen a handful of times. This rearrangement joins TRBV4-1 to TRBJ2-1; D remains unclear. The V and J ends lost 4 bases and 0 bases respectively, with 13 bases between them. The CDR3 sequence is 16 residues long. Germline V gene lookup returns CDR1 MGHRA and CDR2 YSYEKL. CDR3 amino acids: CASSPGRPSSYNEQFF. CDR3 DNA sequence: TGCGCCAGCAGCCCTGGACGGCCCAGCTCCTACAATGAGCAGTTCTTC.

This clonotype was counted a few times. The chain recombines TRBV27 with TRBJ2-1; possibly TRBD2 for D (5 bases). The CDR3 contains 13 residues. Germline CDR1 is MNHEY and CDR2 is SMNVEV (reference sequence). V gave up 0 bases and J gave up 9 bases, with 9 bases separating them. The CDR3 loop reads CASSLSGAVEQFF. The CDR3, as DNA: TGTGCCAGCAGTTTATCGGGAGCGGTTGAGCAGTTCTTC.

This clonotype showed up just a few times. V gene TRBV20-1 combines with J gene TRBJ1-1; D is unclear. Germline-derived CDR1 and CDR2 are DFQATT and SNEGSKA (reference sequence). CDR3 size: 14 residues. The V end lost 4 bases, the J end lost 0 bases, and 12 bases lay between the germline ends. The CDR3 here is CSATSSLMNTEAFF. CDR3 bases: TGCAGTGCTACCAGTTCCCTAATGAACACTGAAGCTTTCTTT.

This chain joins TRBV28 and TRBJ2-1; 14 positions match TRBD2. There are 19 residues in the CDR3. V gave up 6 bases and J gave up 2 bases; unmatched junction bases: 12. Germline values: CDR1 MDHEN, CDR2 SYDVKM. The CDR3 DNA reads TGTGCCAGCAGCTCCCCGGGACTAGCGGGAGAGGGGACCTACAATGAGCAGTTCTTC. It encodes CASSSPGLAGEGTYNEQFF.

This clonotype has just a few counts. The CDR3 sequence: CASSQEGLVLSYEQYF. The CDR3 DNA reads TGCGCCAGCAGCCAAGAAGGACTAGTTCTCTCCTACGAGCAGTACTTC. V gene TRBV4-1 combines with J gene TRBJ2-7; 7 positions match TRBD2. This CDR3 has 16 residues. Unmatched junction bases numbered 5, after V lost 0 bases and J lost 0 bases. The germline gives CDR1 MGHRA, CDR2 YSYEKL.

In this sample, this clonotype turned up many times. This chain uses TRBV10-3 with TRBJ2-5; 11 bases are a match to TRBD2. This CDR3 is 14 amino acids long. Trimming removed 2 bases from V and 4 bases from J; junction bases left unmatched: 0. The V gene's germline CDR1 is ENHRY and CDR2 SYGVKD. DNA for the CDR3: TGTGCCATCAGTGAGGGACTAGCGGGAGAGACCCAGTACTTC. This encodes CAISEGLAGETQYF.

V is TRBV29-1 and J is TRBJ2-7; D remains ambiguous. V was shortened by 2 bases and J by 1 base, with 9 bases between the two germline ends. The CDR3 sequence is 13 residues long. Germline CDR1 reads SQVTM; CDR2 reads ANQGSEA. Written as DNA, the CDR3 is TGCAGCGTTGAATTCACAGATTCCTACGAGCAGTACTTC. It encodes CSVEFTDSYEQYF.

The chain is built from TRBV18 and TRBJ1-1, with D maybe TRBD1 (5 bases). Germline values: CDR1 KGHSH, CDR2 LQKENI. The CDR3 extends over 13 amino acids. V lost 3 bases and J lost 7, with 12 bases in between. The CDR3 nucleotides read TGTGCCAGCTCACCGGGGGAGAAGGGTGAAGCTTTCTTT. This sequence encodes CASSPGEKGEAFF.

This clonotype was counted a few times. This chain uses TRBV20-1 with TRBJ2-1; a weak D match, TRBD2 (7 bases). Germline CDR1 and CDR2: DFQATT and SNEGSKA (reference sequence). With 6 bases removed from V and 2 bases from J, the gap between germline ends came to 32 bases. The CDR3 has 20 residues. As DNA, the CDR3 is TGCAGTGCGATGATGACGGGACAAGTTATGGACGGGAGGACCTACAATGAGCAGTTCTTC. It yields the protein CSAMMTGQVMDGRTYNEQFF.

Comment on this clonotype: Germline and junction disagree at one end, which may indicate a read error. V usage is TRBV6-1 and J usage is TRBJ1-2, with TRBD1 as a possible D gene (6 bases). Per the germline V gene, CDR1 is MNHNS and CDR2 is SASEGT. This CDR3 contains 13 residues. The DNA for the CDR3 is TGTGCCAGCACCTCTGGACAGATCTATGGCTACAACTTC. Protein product: CASTSGQIYGYNF.

This clonotype was picked up many times. The chain uses TRBV20-1 and TRBJ2-3; TRBD2 matches at 7 bases. Germline V gene lookup returns CDR1 DFQATT and CDR2 SNEGSKA (reference sequence). This CDR3 has 15 amino acids. Trimming at V came to 2 bases and at J to 4 bases, leaving 9 bases not matched to a gene. CDR3 loop: CSARFVGGSADTQYF. As DNA, the CDR3 is TGCAGTGCTAGATTCGTGGGAGGGAGCGCAGATACGCAGTATTTT.

This clonotype was recorded a few times. This chain joins TRBV6-5 and TRBJ1-1, with D possibly matching TRBD1 (6 bases). Germline CDR1 MNHEY, CDR2 SVGAGI. This CDR3 spans 11 amino acids. V dropped 8 bases and J dropped 7 bases, with 11 bases sitting between them. CDR3 nucleotides: TGTGCCAGCGGTAGGGGGTATGAAGCTTTCTTT. Translated: CASGRGYEAFF.

The chain employs TRBV25-1 and TRBJ1-1; TRBD1 agrees at 7 bases. The length of the CDR3 is 14 residues. Germline CDR1 is MGHDK and CDR2 is SYGVNS. V gave up 6 bases and J gave up 1 base; unmatched junction bases: 5. The CDR3, as DNA: TGTGCCAGCAGACCGGGACAGAAGAACACTGAAGCTTTCTTT. As protein: CASRPGQKNTEAFF. Supplemented by reference TRBV25-1 and TRBJ1-1, the full variable domain reads EADIYQTPRYLVIGTGKKITLECSQTMGHDKMYWYQQDPGMELHLIHYSYGVNSTEKGDLSSESTVSRIRTEHFPLTLESARPSHTSQYLCASRPGQKNTEAFFGQGTRLTVV.

The V gene is TRBV24-1, the J gene TRBJ2-2; 11 positions agree with TRBD2. The V segment lost 9 bases and the J segment 0 bases; nucleotides outside the gene matches: 14. Germline V gene data show CDR1 as KGHDR and CDR2 as SFDVKD. The CDR3 sequence is 19 residues long. CDR3 nucleotide sequence: TGTGCCACCCACGGTGTGTTGCTAGCGGGAGGATCGAACACCGGGGAGCTGTTTTTT. Its protein is CATHGVLLAGGSNTGELFF.

This chain connects TRBV7-6 to TRBJ2-1; TRBD2 matches at 8 bases. J was trimmed by 3 bases and V by 4 bases; bases with no gene match: 14. This CDR3 is 18 amino acids long. From germline, CDR1 is SGHVS and CDR2 FNYEAQ. The CDR3 nucleotides read TGTGCCAGCAGCTCGCCCCAAGACGGGAGGGCCAGCTACAATGAGCAGTTCTTC. Protein product: CASSSPQDGRASYNEQFF.